This T cell receptor (beta chain) was profiled in a study of CD8+ T cells in alopecia areata. The overall study: Administration of oral tofacitinib to treated patients was at 5 to 10 mg twice daily.

Study-wide results and caveats: Many expanded lesional clones persisted in scalp and blood during tofacitinib treatment.

As to this clone: Its antigen is not known.

Extracted RNA was reverse transcribed, and the resulting cDNA served as sequencing template. Using immunoSEQ multiplex PCR, the repertoire was profiled, and TCRdb retains in-frame clones only, with some absent. This table has about 210,000 clones, approximately 57% appearing once. Described treatment: oral pan-JAK inhibitor, 5-10 mg twice daily. Collection of lesional scalp punch biopsies and peripheral blood was performed in alopecia areata patients. CDR3 length equals 14 residues. Germline CDR1 MGHDK, CDR2 SYGVNS. J lost 4 bases, V lost 5 bases, and 5 bases had no gene match. The sequence was obtained from a human donor with alopecia areata. This chain connects TRBV25-1 to TRBJ2-4, with 7 bases identical to TRBD1. Material: CD4+ T cells sorted from blood, obtained at week 4, from a patient treated with tofacitinib. CDR3 protein: CASSTRQGKNIQYF. CDR3 DNA: TGTGCCAGCAGTACCCGACAGGGTAAAAACATTCAGTACTTC.